What follows are 18 T cell receptor beta chains derived from one specimen sequenced in a study of OX40 agonist ivuxolimab in advanced cancers. Sequencing used immunoSEQ multiplex PCR; TCRdb keeps in-frame clones, though not all of them. Among around 41,000 clones, about 88% were seen once, and the ten largest hold approximately 13%. Specimen: CD4+ or CD8+ T cells sorted from blood, collected in a trial of the OX40 agonist ivuxolimab. These receptors were collected from an adult with an advanced solid tumor such as melanoma, head and neck, liver or kidney cancer.

The count of this clone is one. The chain combines TRBV6-5 with TRBJ2-7; 7 bases fit TRBD2. Trimming cost V 2 bases and J 1 base; bases outside gene matches: 2. CDR1 and CDR2 (germline): MNHEY, SVGAGI. The CDR3 loop spans 14 amino acids. The CDR3 DNA reads as TGTGCCAGCAGTTACGAAGCGGGGTCCTACGAGCAGTACTTC. This translates into CASSYEAGSYEQYF.

CDR3 sequence reads: CASSGTNQPQHF. DNA of the CDR3: TGTGCCAGTAGCGGGACCAATCAGCCCCAGCATTTT. The chain uses TRBV19 and TRBJ1-5; D may be TRBD1 (5 bases). CDR1 and CDR2 (germline): LNHDA, SQIVND (reference sequence). Trimming took 6 bases from V and 3 from J, leaving 6 bases between them. The CDR3 consists of 12 residues.

This chain joins TRBV4-1 and TRBJ2-7; 8 bases agree with TRBD2. There are 13 residues in the CDR3. Germline lookup yields CDR1 MGHRA and CDR2 YSYEKL. V lost 4 bases and J lost 4; bases outside the gene matches: 3. This CDR3 reads CASSPGLVYEQYF. The CDR3 DNA reads as TGCGCCAGCAGCCCGGGACTAGTTTACGAGCAGTACTTC.

The chain couples TRBV7-3 to TRBJ2-7, with 7 bases identical to TRBD2. The V gene end was trimmed by 0 bases and the J gene end by 3 bases; junction bases not matched to a gene: 11. This CDR3 spans 17 amino acids. Germline-derived CDR1 and CDR2 are SGHTA and FQGTGA. DNA of the CDR3: TGTGCCAGCAGCTTAACGGGTTACGGCGGGAGCCGCTACGAGCAGTACTTC. This codes for CASSLTGYGGSRYEQYF.

The chain combines TRBV5-1 with TRBJ1-4; the D is unclear. V dropped 5 bases and J dropped 4 bases, with 15 bases sitting between them. The germline gives CDR1 SGHRS, CDR2 YFSETQ. The CDR3 has 15 residues. CDR3: CASSPEEALNEKLFF. CDR3 nucleotide sequence: TGCGCCAGCAGTCCCGAGGAGGCTCTTAATGAAAAACTGTTTTTT.

The chain uses TRBV30 and TRBJ2-7; D perhaps matches TRBD1 (6 bases). Germline V lookup: CDR1 GTSNPN, CDR2 SVGIG (reference sequence). V was pared by 3 bases and J by 5 bases, with 8 bases between. The CDR3 covers 11 residues. The CDR3 is CAWSRGNEQYF. CDR3 bases: TGTGCCTGGAGCAGGGGCAACGAGCAGTACTTC.

This clone is a singleton in its sample. V gene TRBV10-3 combines with J gene TRBJ2-7, with D possibly TRBD1 on 7 matching bases. Trimming pared 6 bases from V and 3 bases from J, leaving 12 bases between. The CDR3 length is 13 residues. Germline-derived CDR1 and CDR2 are ENHRY and SYGVKD. The CDR3 protein is CAIREGAYYEQYF. In nucleotides, the CDR3 is TGTGCCATCAGGGAGGGGGCTTACTACGAGCAGTACTTC.

This chain links TRBV7-9 with TRBJ1-4; no firm D call. Germline V CDR1 and CDR2: SEHNR, FQNEAQ (reference sequence). The CDR3 has 17 amino acids. Between the trimmed V and J ends, which lost 1 base and 2 bases, there was a span of 14 bases. The CDR3 DNA follows: TGTGCCAGCAGCTTAGGGGTATCGGGTAACACTAATGAAAAACTGTTTTTT. It is translated as CASSLGVSGNTNEKLFF.

The chain employs TRBV7-2 and TRBJ2-1; D is undetermined. CDR3 length: 13 amino acids. V was pared by 3 bases and J by 5 bases, with 8 bases between. Per the germline V gene, CDR1 is SGHTA and CDR2 is FQGNSA. The CDR3 loop reads CASSFGPNNEQFF. The CDR3 coding sequence is TGTGCCAGCAGCTTCGGACCCAACAATGAGCAGTTCTTC.

The V and J genes are TRBV19 and TRBJ2-7; D ambiguous. The CDR3 contains 13 residues. V lost 6 bases, J lost 5 bases, and 14 bases lay in between. Germline loops: CDR1 LNHDA, CDR2 SQIVND (reference sequence). The CDR3 loop reads CASSPGIVDEQYF. CDR3 sequence (DNA): TGTGCCAGTAGCCCTGGAATCGTCGACGAGCAGTACTTC.

The V and J genes are TRBV9 and TRBJ2-3; no reliable D call. Per germline, CDR1 SGDLS and CDR2 YYNGEE. The CDR3 runs to 16 residues. V was clipped by 5 bases and J by 6 bases, with 22 bases between them. CDR3 sequence: CASSTPEAGQADTQYF. For the CDR3, the DNA is TGTGCCAGCAGTACCCCCGAGGCAGGTCAAGCCGATACGCAGTATTTT.

In this sample, this clone turned up a few times. This chain connects TRBV7-9 to TRBJ2-7, with D perhaps given as TRBD1 or TRBD2 (5 bases each). Trimming took 3 bases from V and 1 from J, leaving 10 bases between them. Looked up from germline, CDR1 is SEHNR and CDR2 is FQNEAQ (reference sequence). This CDR3 has 14 amino acids. The CDR3 loop reads CASSLGVASYEQYF. The CDR3 nucleotides read TGTGCCAGCAGCTTGGGGGTAGCTTCCTACGAGCAGTACTTC.

CDR3 region: CASNVQGREKLFF. The CDR3 DNA reads as TGTGCCAGTAATGTACAGGGTCGAGAAAAACTGTTTTTT. The chain carries TRBV19 and TRBJ1-4; tentatively, D is TRBD1 (6 bases). Germline V lookup: CDR1 LNHDA, CDR2 SQIVND (reference sequence). The CDR3 has 13 amino acids. V was shortened by 7 bases and J by 8 bases, with 14 bases between the two germline ends.

This sequence joins TRBV5-4 and TRBJ2-1; maybe TRBD2 (5 bases). The ends were cut back, 4 bases at V and 9 bases at J, with 11 bases in the middle. This CDR3 comprises 12 residues. Germline values: CDR1 SGHNT, CDR2 YYREEE (reference sequence). The CDR3: CASSHAEGEQFF. The CDR3 DNA is TGTGCCAGCAGCCATGCCGAGGGTGAGCAGTTCTTC.

The chain combines TRBV2 with TRBJ1-3, with unresolved D. V was cut by 6 bases and J by 4 bases, with 10 bases left in between. From germline, CDR1 is SNHLY and CDR2 FYNNEI. The CDR3 is 13 amino acids. CDR3 residues: CASRASGGNTIYF. The CDR3 nucleotides are TGTGCCAGCAGGGCTTCCGGGGGAAACACCATATATTTT.

Concerning this clone: The junction departs from germline at one end; a sequencing error may be responsible. The V call is TRBV28, the J call TRBJ1-2; possibly TRBD1 for D (5 bases). The CDR3 contains 14 residues. Looked up from germline, CDR1 is MDHEN and CDR2 is SYDVKM. CDR3 loop: CASSLSLGGDGNTF. The CDR3 nucleotides read TGTGCCAGCAGTTTATCCCTGGGAGGGGATGGCAACACCTTC.

The chain has TRBV28 and TRBJ2-1, with 9 bases matching TRBD1. With 8 bases clipped from V and 8 bases from J, the junction kept 7 bases outside the gene matches. Germline V gene data show CDR1 as MDHEN and CDR2 as SYDVKM. The CDR3 has 13 residues. Here the CDR3 DNA reads TGTGCCAGCCGGGACAGGGTTATCTATGAGCAGTTCTTC. It encodes CASRDRVIYEQFF.

This clone was found once. The chain couples TRBV6-6 to TRBJ1-2; 9 bases align to TRBD1. V shed 2 bases, J shed 6 bases, and the junction held 1 base outside the gene matches. Germline loops: CDR1 MNHNY, CDR2 SVGAGI (reference sequence). This CDR3 is built from 13 residues. The CDR3: CASSYTGGNGYTF. The CDR3 DNA sequence: TGTGCCAGCAGTTACACAGGGGGCAATGGCTACACCTTC.